These T cell receptor beta chains were read from a single sample in a study of T cell responses to AZD1222 COVID-19 vaccine. Clones were read by immunoSEQ multiplex PCR, and TCRdb kept only the in-frame ones, dropping some. The top ten clones hold less than 3.5% of a sample with about 99,000 clones, approximately 90% of them seen once. The sequenced sample was peripheral blood, obtained on day 0 of AZD1222 vaccination. The source of these receptors is an adult in good health. Each CDR3 is given with its conserved first and last residue. D genes are given only for firm matches.

D gene | V gene | CDR3 protein
TRBD2 | TRBV7-3 | CASSPGLVSLETQYF
. | TRBV11-3 | CASSPGPGETQYF
. | TRBV7-9 | CASSSQGGSTEAFF
. | TRBV12-3/TRBV12-4 | CASSPSPDEQYF
. | TRBV29-1 | CSVPQGNEQYF
TRBD2 | TRBV29-1 | CSVEAGGYNEQFF
TRBD1 | TRBV15 | CATSIPQGAENTEAFF
TRBD1 | TRBV4-1 | CASSLLAGGTYGYTF
. | TRBV6-2/TRBV6-3 | CASSYSRGSNYGYTF
. | TRBV19 | CASLEDTNTEAFF
. | TRBV12-3/TRBV12-4 | CASGANYGYTF
TRBD2 | TRBV12-5 | CACGPNDGGASYNEQFF
. | TRBV7-2 | CASSLSGPGTDTQYF
. | TRBV30 | CAWSLWGTSNYGYTF
TRBD2 | TRBV14 | CASSQVGSSGRIVDTQYF
. | TRBV15 | CATSRGASETQYF
. | TRBV12-3/TRBV12-4 | CASSLTGPSEAFF
TRBD1 | TRBV6-2/TRBV6-3 | CASSYLGQGKTEAFF
. | TRBV7-9 | CASSFFSGASTDTQYF
. | TRBV5-4 | CASRTPNTEAFF
. | TRBV11-2 | CASRPQGRETQYF
. | TRBV7-2 | CASSLGPRNEKLFF
. | TRBV13 | CASSLEGSYEQYF
. | TRBV6-5 | CASSLFSEPAFF
. | TRBV6-5 | CASSSATEGQPQHF
. | TRBV9 | CASSVGTYGTNEKLFF
. | TRBV7-2 | CASSLDQSYTF
TRBD1 | TRBV29-1 | CSAGGTGVSGNTIYF
. | TRBV5-1 | CASSTGANTGELFF
TRBD1 | TRBV11-3 | CASSSNLQGKAEAFF
. | TRBV9 | CASSVIGTTNSPLHF
. | TRBV30 | CAWSVATGNSPLHF
. | TRBV3-1/TRBV3-2 | CASSRSDRNTEAFF
. | TRBV10-3 | CAIRAGIFDEQYF
. | TRBV4-1 | CASSQGDGLSTDTQYF
. | TRBV6-1 | CASSELPGLSNQPQHF
. | TRBV7-9 | CASSLARGHPTNEKLFF
. | TRBV5-4 | CASSLGGGGEKLFF
. | TRBV12-3/TRBV12-4 | CAIDWGGPDTQYF
TRBD1 | TRBV19 | CASISWTGSTEAFF
. | TRBV24-1 | CATSGAGGVYNEQFF
TRBD2 | TRBV5-1 | CASSLKRGVTQYF
. | TRBV18 | CASHNPFSGNTIYF
TRBD1 | TRBV5-1 | CASSGGQGNNSPLHF
TRBD2 | TRBV28 | CASSYSGPSTDTQYF
. | TRBV2 | CASSEAGLQETQYF